These 2 T cell receptor beta chains were all obtained from the same sample, sequenced in a study of neurological immune-mediated disorders. TCRdb re-derived calls from the 5' RACE reads in MiXCR, one entry per CDR3 protein. This sample has some 60,000 distinct CDR3 sequences; around 3.5% occur once, and the top ten carry approximately 3.3%. The specimen was PBMCs. All receptors derive from a woman in her twenties or thirties with multiple sclerosis.

There are many counts of this clonotype. This chain connects TRBV7-2 to TRBJ2-7, with TRBD2 matching 11 bases. Germline trimming cut 3 bases from V and 5 bases from J; bases unmatched to any gene: 3. There are 14 residues in the CDR3. Germline CDR1 is SGHTA and CDR2 is FQGNSA. The CDR3 DNA follows: TGTGCCAGCAGCTTTAGCGGGAGGGCCCACGAGCAGTACTTC. It codes for CASSFSGRAHEQYF. The full variable domain, rest sourced from reference TRBV7-2 and TRBJ2-7, is GAGVSQSPSNKVTEKGKDVELRCDPISGHTALYWYRQSLGQGLEFLIYFQGNSAPDKSGLPSDRFSAERTGGSVSTLTIQRTQQEDSAVYLCASSFSGRAHEQYFGPGTRLTVT.

This clonotype has at least ten counts. V is TRBV2 and J is TRBJ2-7; 12 bases are shared with TRBD2. Trimming removed 4 bases from V and 4 bases from J; junction bases left unmatched: 5. Germline loops: CDR1 SNHLY, CDR2 FYNNEI. CDR3 size: 15 residues. CDR3 sequence: CASSARTSGVYEQYF. CDR3 sequence (DNA): TGTGCCAGCAGTGCCCGGACTAGCGGGGTGTACGAGCAGTACTTC.